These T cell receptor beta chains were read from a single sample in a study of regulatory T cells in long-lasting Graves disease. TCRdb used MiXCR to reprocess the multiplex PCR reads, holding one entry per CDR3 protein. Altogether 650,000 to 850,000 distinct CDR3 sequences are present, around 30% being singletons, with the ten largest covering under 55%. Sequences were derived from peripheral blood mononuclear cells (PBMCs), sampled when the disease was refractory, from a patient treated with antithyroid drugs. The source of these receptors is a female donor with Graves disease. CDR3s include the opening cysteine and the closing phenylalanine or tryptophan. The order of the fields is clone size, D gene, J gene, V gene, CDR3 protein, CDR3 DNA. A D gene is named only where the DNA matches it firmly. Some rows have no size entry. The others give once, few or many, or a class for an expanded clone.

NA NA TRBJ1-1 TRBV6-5 CASSSTTLGRRTEAFF TGTGCCAGCAGTTCCACCACCTTGGGGAGAAGGACTGAAGCTTTCTTT
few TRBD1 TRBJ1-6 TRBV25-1 CASRSTGEQRSPLHF TGTGCCAGCAGGTCAACAGGGGAACAACGATCACCCCTCCACTTT
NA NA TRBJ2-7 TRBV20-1 CSARHENRYEQYF TGCAGTGCTAGACACGAGAATCGGTACGAGCAGTACTTC
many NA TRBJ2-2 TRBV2 CASSERTNTGELFF TGTGCCAGCAGTGAAAGGACGAACACCGGGGAGCTGTTTTTT
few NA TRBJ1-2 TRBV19 CASSISDGYTF TGTGCCAGTAGTATATCTGATGGCTACACCTTC
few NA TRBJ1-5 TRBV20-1 CSANHRTSSNQPQHF TGCAGTGCAAATCACCGGACAAGTAGCAATCAGCCCCAGCATTTT
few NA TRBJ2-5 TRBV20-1 CSAGGTEFQETQYF TGCAGTGCTGGCGGGACTGAATTCCAAGAGACCCAGTACTTC
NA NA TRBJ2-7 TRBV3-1 CASSQDGGVAASYEQYF TGTGCCAGCAGCCAAGATGGTGGAGTAGCGGCCAGCTACGAGCAGTACTTC
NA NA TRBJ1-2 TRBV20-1 CSAPGDNYGYTF TGCAGTGCCCCGGGTGATAACTATGGCTACACCTTC
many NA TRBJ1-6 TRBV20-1 CSARDRNHSPLHF TGCAGTGCTAGAGACAGGAACCATTCACCCCTCCACTTT
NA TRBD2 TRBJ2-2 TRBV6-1 CASSQGTSGTNAGELFF TGTGCCAGCAGCCAAGGGACTAGCGGGACCAACGCCGGGGAGCTGTTTTTT
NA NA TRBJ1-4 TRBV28 CASSDSGDEKLFF TGTGCCAGCAGCGATTCTGGGGATGAAAAACTGTTTTTT
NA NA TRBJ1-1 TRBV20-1 CSAPGTATEAFF TGCAGTGCTCCAGGGACGGCCACTGAAGCTTTCTTT
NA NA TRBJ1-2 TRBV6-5 CASSFQGMHYGYTF TGTGCCAGCAGTTTTCAGGGAATGCACTATGGCTACACCTTC
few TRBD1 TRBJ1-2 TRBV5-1 CASSLGTGQHGYTF TGCGCCAGCAGCTTGGGTACGGGACAGCATGGCTACACCTTC
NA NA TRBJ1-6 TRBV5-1 CASTDQQNSPLHF TGCGCCAGCACCGACCAGCAAAATTCACCCCTCCACTTT
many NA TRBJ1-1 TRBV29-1 CSVAKEANTEAFF TGCAGCGTCGCAAAGGAGGCGAACACTGAAGCTTTCTTT
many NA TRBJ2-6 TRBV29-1 CSVGGRGANVLTF TGCAGCGTTGGGGGGCGTGGGGCCAACGTCCTGACTTTC
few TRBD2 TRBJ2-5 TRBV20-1 CSARDLPLGLAEETQYF TGCAGTGCTAGAGATCTCCCCCTTGGGCTAGCGGAAGAGACCCAGTACTTC
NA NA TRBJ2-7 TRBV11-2 CASSFGPQAAEQYF TGTGCCAGCAGCTTTGGCCCCCAAGCGGCGGAGCAGTACTTC
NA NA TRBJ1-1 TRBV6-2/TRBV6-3 CASSYSGWNTEAFF TGTGCCAGCAGTTACTCTGGGTGGAACACTGAAGCTTTCTTT
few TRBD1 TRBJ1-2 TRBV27 CASRRSGQGAFGYTF TGTGCCAGCAGACGGTCGGGTCAGGGGGCGTTCGGCTACACCTTC
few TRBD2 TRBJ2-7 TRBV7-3 CASSFEAGAYEQYF TGTGCCAGCAGCTTCGAAGCGGGAGCTTACGAGCAGTACTTC
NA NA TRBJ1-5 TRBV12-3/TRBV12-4 CASSLGLWQPQHF TGTGCCAGCAGTTTGGGACTATGGCAGCCCCAGCATTTT
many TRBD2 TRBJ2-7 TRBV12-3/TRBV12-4 CASRYSSGRAYEQYF TGTGCCAGCAGGTACTCTAGCGGGAGGGCCTACGAGCAGTACTTC
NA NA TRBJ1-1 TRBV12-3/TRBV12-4 CASSPRATASTEAFF TGTGCCAGCAGTCCCCGCGCCACGGCCAGCACTGAAGCTTTCTTT
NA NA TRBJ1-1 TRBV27 CASSLSYRVNTEAFF TGTGCCAGCAGTTTATCGTACAGGGTCAACACTGAAGCTTTCTTT
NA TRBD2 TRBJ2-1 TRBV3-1 CASSRMASGKHEQFF TGTGCCAGCAGCCGAATGGCTAGCGGGAAGCATGAGCAGTTCTTC
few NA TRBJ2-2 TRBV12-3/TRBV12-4 CASSFRPTTGELFF TGTGCCAGCAGTTTTCGGCCGACCACCGGGGAGCTGTTTTTT
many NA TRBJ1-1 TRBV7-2 CASSPHMNTEAFF TGTGCCAGCAGCCCTCACATGAACACTGAAGCTTTCTTT
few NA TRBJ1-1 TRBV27 CASRGGANTEAFF TGTGCCAGCAGAGGGGGGGCAAACACTGAAGCTTTCTTT
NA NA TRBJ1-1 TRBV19 CASSNPGYTEAFF TGTGCCAGCAGTAACCCAGGGTACACTGAAGCTTTCTTT
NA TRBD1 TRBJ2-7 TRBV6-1 CASSRDSFKYEQYF TGTGCCAGCAGCCGGGACAGTTTTAAGTACGAGCAGTACTTC
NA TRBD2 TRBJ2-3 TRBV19 CASSILAAPSTDTQYF TGTGCCAGTAGCATACTAGCGGCCCCAAGCACAGATACGCAGTATTTT
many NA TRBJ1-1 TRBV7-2 CASSLGARKNTEAFF TGTGCCAGCAGCCTGGGGGCCCGGAAGAACACTGAAGCTTTCTTT
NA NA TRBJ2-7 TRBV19 CASSTSGGYEQYF TGTGCCAGTAGTACCTCCGGGGGCTACGAGCAGTACTTC
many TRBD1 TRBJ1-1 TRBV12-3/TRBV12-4 CASITTGDTEAFF TGTGCCAGCATCACTACAGGGGACACTGAAGCTTTCTTT
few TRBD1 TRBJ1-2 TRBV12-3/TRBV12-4 CASSTDGTGVRYTF TGTGCCAGCAGTACTGACGGGACAGGGGTTCGCTACACCTTC
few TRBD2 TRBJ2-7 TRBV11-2 CASSLYLAGTYEQYF TGTGCCAGCAGCTTATACCTAGCGGGGACCTACGAGCAGTACTTC
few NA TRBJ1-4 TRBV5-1 CASSLAGATNEKLFF TGTGCCAGCAGCTTGGCAGGGGCAACTAATGAAAAACTGTTTTTT
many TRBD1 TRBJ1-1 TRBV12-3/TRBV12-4 CASSFDRGNTEAFF TGTGCCAGCAGTTTCGACAGGGGTAACACTGAAGCTTTCTTT
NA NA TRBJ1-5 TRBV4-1 CASSQEGGTYNQPQHF TGCGCCAGCAGCCAAGAGGGGGGCACATACAACCAGCCCCAGCATTTT
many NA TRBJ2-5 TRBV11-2 CASSQQGAQETQYF TGTGCCAGCAGCCAACAGGGTGCCCAAGAGACCCAGTACTTC
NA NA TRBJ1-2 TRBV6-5 CASSYSADYYGYTF TGTGCCAGCAGTTACAGCGCGGATTATTATGGCTACACCTTC
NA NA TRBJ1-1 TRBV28 CAHTGPGDTEAFF TGTGCCCACACCGGACCGGGAGACACTGAAGCTTTCTTT
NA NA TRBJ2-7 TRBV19 CASSIGLGQTYEQYF TGTGCCAGTAGTATTGGTCTCGGGCAAACCTACGAGCAGTACTTC
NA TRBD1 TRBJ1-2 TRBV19 CASSMLRQGAGGYTF TGTGCCAGTAGTATGCTACGACAGGGGGCAGGAGGCTACACCTTC
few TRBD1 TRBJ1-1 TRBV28 CASIPPGGYTEAFF TGTGCCAGCATCCCTCCAGGGGGCTACACTGAAGCTTTCTTT
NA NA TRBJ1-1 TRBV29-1 CSGTRGITTEAFF TGCAGCGGCACTCGGGGGATAACAACTGAAGCTTTCTTT
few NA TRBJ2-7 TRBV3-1 CASSQVGMGGYEQYF TGTGCCAGCAGCCAAGTAGGCATGGGCGGGTACGAGCAGTACTTC